This TCR beta chain is from a study of cytomegalovirus exposure and HLA in healthy donors (TCRdb year 2017). The study in broad terms: An earlier analysis of under 600 of the donors reported more than 250 Gb of sequence data and 117 million unique TCR beta sequences from around 200 million T cells. About 280 gigabases of sequencing data and approximately 85 million unique TCR sequences were included in an early release covering 550 to 800 HLA-typed donors. The genetic ancestry cluster associated with self-reported Caucasian donors included 81% of the roughly 380 genotyped donors. The aim of the study was to test whether cataloging public T cell receptors could identify signatures of past pathogen exposure. The study profiled the T cell repertoires of more than 500 subjects by immunosequencing and related them to cytomegalovirus serostatus. Besides the first cohort of under 700 subjects, a separate validation cohort made up of 120 or so different subjects was used. The study combined high-throughput TCR immunosequencing, statistical association of individual TCRs with disease status, and machine learning to predict cytomegalovirus infection status. A later analysis re-analyzed previously published TCR beta repertoires from 666 donors and added high-resolution HLA genotyping to study TCR occurrence patterns. In the later analysis, no new phenotypic data were used to find candidate immune exposures; instead, reliance was placed on TCR beta sequences and their occurrence across donors. In an earlier analysis of 550 to 700 of the donors, high-throughput TCR beta sequencing was used to judge whether each TCR beta V gene segment behaved as functional or pseudogenic. Donor age, sex, ethnicity and CMV serostatus were compiled together with the repertoire data. A later genetic analysis used genome-wide SNP genotypes for about 65% of the 666 donors, treating that subset as a discovery cohort. Every discovery cohort repertoire had been produced on one sequencing platform. HLA typing included class I and class II loci at four-digit resolution. Typing coverage varied by locus: roughly 629-640 donors for A, B, C, DRB1 and DQB1; some 520 for DQA1; nearly 610 for DPA1; around 490 for DPB1. Five DR-DQ haplotypes were handled as single units for association and clustering, since linkage in the cohort was strong. Among about 400 genotyped donors of the cohort, an average of around 250,000 unique TCR beta nucleotide sequences was sequenced per donor, of which roughly 18% were non-productive. General findings and caveats noted by the study authors: A later analysis reported that several top co-occurrence clusters appeared linked to parvovirus B19, influenza, CMV and Epstein-Barr virus. Presence/absence analyses assumed roughly uniform sequencing depth across donors, an assumption that may not hold. A later analysis found that HLA-associated TCR beta chains were more clonally expanded and had lower generation probabilities than equally common non-associated chains. A further reported finding was that TCR beta sequences accurately predicted the HLA-A and HLA-B alleles for most subjects in the first cohort. The earlier analysis of some 540 of the donors excluded approximately 17 rarely observed V segments, including chromosome 9 orphons, because counts were too low. The classifier was reported to diagnose cytomegalovirus status with high specificity and sensitivity in both the original and validation cohorts. V-gene and J-gene trimming of TCR beta chains was associated with a missense DCLRE1C variant in a later genetic analysis, and the association was replicated in an independent cohort. In a later analysis, some 17,000 TCR beta sequences were associated with specific HLA alleles at a false discovery rate of 0.05. The authors suggested that the approach could potentially be generalized to other disease states and immunological phenotypes. When HLA alleles, especially DR and DQ, strongly co-occurred, attributing TCR associations to individual alleles was difficult. Because HLA typing was missing for some donors at each locus, association tests included only the typed subset. The sequencing pipeline was judged likely to have produced a cluster of highly shared sequence variants as a technical artifact. In an earlier analysis of more than 500 of the donors, most TCR beta V segments appeared in productive rearrangements about 87% or about 30% of the time, broadly matching IMGT annotations. According to a later analysis, TCR association rates differed among HLA loci, with DRB1 alleles showing the most associated TCRs and HLA-C alleles showing the fewest. This cohort had only TCR beta chains sequenced, and the lack of alpha or paired-chain data limited which features could be detected. In a later analysis, most CMV-associated TCR beta chains were found to appear HLA-restricted, with HLA associations seemingly driven largely by CMV exposure. While some public TCRs were present in many individuals, most TCR sequences turned up only very rarely across donors. Correlated functional status among segregating V segments might reflect linkage disequilibrium, but an unknown experimental factor could not be ruled out. Three of the identified cytomegalovirus-associated TCR beta chains were confirmed in vitro to be specific for cytomegalovirus antigens. The 87-base-pair reads could not distinguish some IMGT-functional V segments, including TRBV6-2 and TRBV6-3, so those segments were excluded. In the study, roughly 160 TCR beta chains were listed as associated with cytomegalovirus. Compared with the approximately 670-donor mean, donors in an Asian-associated ancestry cluster had fewer N-insertions in productive TCRs, according to a later genetic analysis. Immune exposure information for the cohort was limited to CMV serostatus.

In total, more than 500 healthy bone marrow donors made up the cohort. All cohort members were sampled while nominally healthy, although unrecorded immune exposures were likely present. The donor tested CMV seronegative and was one of the 352 seronegative cohort members. Every donor gave a peripheral blood sample, and the peripheral blood mononuclear cells from that sample were used for TCR beta sequencing. Genomic DNA extraction from the blood cell samples was performed with the Qiagen DNeasy Blood Extraction Kit. A few counts support this clone. No cognate antigen has been identified for it. Base qualities are missing; no much larger clone stands one base away. The germline ends are 10 bases apart after V is trimmed by 5 bases and J by 3 bases. As encoded in the germline V gene (reference sequence), CDR1 is MNHNY while CDR2 is SVGAGI. There are 13 amino acids in the CDR3, from cysteine to phenylalanine inclusive. Just the 39-base CDR3 DNA is kept, in frame starting at base 1.

Library preparation employed the immunoSEQ multiplex PCR assay. For the multiplex PCR, a mixture combining 60 forward primers for TCR Vbeta segments and 13 reverse primers for TCR Jbeta segments was used. A multiplex PCR assay on genomic DNA amplified the CDR3 region of rearranged TCR beta genes. The Illumina HiSeq System was used to sequence the amplified TCR beta libraries as 87-base-pair reads. The original methods were these. A later analysis counted around 72 million unique TCR beta chains across the 500 to 850 repertoires, and approximately 11 million of these chains were shared by at least two donors. Raw reads were error-corrected and collapsed into unique sequences by a nearest-neighbor algorithm in which closely related sequences were merged to remove PCR and sequencing errors. To assign V, D and J gene segments, CDR3 sequences were aligned to IMGT reference sequences. For a sequence to be retained, a match of at least six nucleotides was required to both a V gene segment and a J gene segment. Rearrangements were called productive when the CDR3 lacked stop codons and stayed in frame with V and J; all others were non-productive. Following IMGT convention, CDR3 was defined as the stretch from the second conserved V-encoded cysteine up to the conserved J-encoded phenylalanine. In an earlier analysis of 500 to 650 of the donors, sequences lacking an unambiguous match to a single V gene segment were excluded. An earlier analysis of 450 to 650 of the donors called V segments functional above 56.7% productive rearrangements and segregating when the between-donor standard deviation exceeded 5%. A statistical classification framework was developed to diagnose cytomegalovirus status using the catalog of TCR beta chain sequences. In a later analysis, TCR nucleotide sequences were compared against IMGT/GENE-DB human TR gene sequences so that V and J genes could be assigned. The TCRdist pipeline was used in a later analysis to assign CDR3 sequences and most-parsimonious VDJ recombination scenarios. In a later analysis, every TCR beta chain was defined by the combination of its CDR3 amino acid sequence and its V-gene family, and reads without a unique V-gene family were dropped. To address suspected cross-contamination and a sequencing artifact, a later analysis removed several hundred highly shared, low-generation-probability nucleotide sequences. A later analysis calculated a clonal expansion index for each public chain from normalized within-repertoire ranks of inferred template counts. In a later analysis, generation probabilities were computed using a VDJ recombination model fitted to out-of-frame rearrangements, and the results were checked against IGoR. In a later analysis, hypergeometric tests were used to score TCR-TCR, TCR-HLA and TCR-CMV co-occurrence, with a repertoire-size bias correction applied to TCR pairs. In a later analysis, false discovery rates were estimated by permuting HLA or CMV assignments 20 times. In a later analysis, co-occurring TCRs were grouped with DBSCAN, and TCRdist sequence similarity was added when clustering was performed within HLA-allele-positive subsets. Co-occurrence clustering excluded repertoires with fewer than 30,000 or more than 120,000 public chains, plus five with anomalous nucleotide sharing. TCRdb took this table from immuneACCESS and kept in-frame rearrangements with V and J called. Such tables lack part of the clones; where checked against another copy, unresolved V genes explain under half of the gap, and the rest is unexplained. The V and J calls and clone size are taken from that table; D and trimming were inferred from the DNA. A total of 95,000 to 100,000 clones appear in this sample, roughly 71% of them only once. The leading ten clones occupy about 10% of the sample.

The sequence came from a man over 45 in good health and CMV-seronegative. Specimen: PBMCs. Recombination linked TRBV6-6 to TRBJ1-1; no D gene is confidently identified. In nucleotide form, the sequence is TGTGCCAGCAGTGAGCAAGACTACACTGAAGCTTTCTTT. Translation gives CASSEQDYTEAFF.